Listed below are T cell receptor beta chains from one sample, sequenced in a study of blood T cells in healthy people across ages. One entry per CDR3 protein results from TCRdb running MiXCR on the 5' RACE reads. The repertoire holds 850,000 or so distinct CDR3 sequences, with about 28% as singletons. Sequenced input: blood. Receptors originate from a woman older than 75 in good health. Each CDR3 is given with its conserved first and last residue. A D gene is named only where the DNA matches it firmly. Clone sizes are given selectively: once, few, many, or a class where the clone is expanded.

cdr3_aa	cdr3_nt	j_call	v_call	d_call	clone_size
CASSYYSGGAYNEQFF	TGTGCCAGCAGTTACTATAGCGGGGGGGCCTACAATGAGCAGTTCTTC	TRBJ2-1	TRBV6-6	TRBD2	few
CASSTDRVNQPQHF	TGTGCCAGCAGTACAGACAGGGTCAATCAGCCCCAGCATTTT	TRBJ1-5	TRBV6-2/TRBV6-3	TRBD1	many
CASRDRVPTYEQYF	TGTGCCAGCAGGGACAGGGTCCCGACCTACGAGCAGTACTTC	TRBJ2-7	TRBV6-5	TRBD1	many
CASGSGTGPSQPQHF	TGTGCCAGCGGTTCCGGGACAGGGCCCAGTCAGCCCCAGCATTTT	TRBJ1-5	TRBV27	TRBD1	few
CASSAGTNQETQYF	TGTGCCAGCAGCGCCGGGACTAACCAAGAGACCCAGTACTTC	TRBJ2-5	TRBV7-2	TRBD2	few
CASSQEPQGTNEKLFF	TGCGCCAGCAGCCAAGAACCACAGGGCACTAATGAAAAACTGTTTTTT	TRBJ1-4	TRBV4-3	.	many
CSATSDGTGYTF	TGCAGTGCTACCTCGGACGGTACCGGGTACACCTTC	TRBJ1-2	TRBV20-1	.	many
CASSELGNSYNEQYF	TGTGCCAGCAGTGAACTAGGCAACTCCTACAATGAGCAGTACTTC	TRBJ2-7	TRBV6-1	.	.
CASTTGLRRQPQHF	TGTGCCAGTACTACAGGGTTGAGGAGGCAGCCCCAGCATTTT	TRBJ1-5	TRBV2	.	.
CSARGLAGGAQETQYF	TGCAGTGCTAGGGGACTAGCGGGGGGGGCACAAGAGACCCAGTACTTC	TRBJ2-5	TRBV20-1	TRBD2	many
CSADMRERSYEQYF	TGCAGTGCAGACATGCGGGAGAGGTCCTACGAGCAGTACTTC	TRBJ2-7	TRBV20-1	TRBD2	.
CASSLLTRSGGNNEQFF	TGTGCCAGCAGCTTGCTCACCCGGAGCGGGGGGAATAATGAGCAGTTCTTC	TRBJ2-1	TRBV5-6	TRBD2	.
CASSLEAEQPQHF	TGTGCCAGCAGTTTAGAAGCGGAGCAGCCCCAGCATTTT	TRBJ1-5	TRBV27	.	many
CASSQVPGQTDTQYF	TGTGCCAGCAGCCAAGTACCCGGTCAGACAGATACGCAGTATTTT	TRBJ2-3	TRBV3-1	.	.
CASRPLADLNSYEQYF	TGCGCCAGCAGACCCCTAGCGGACTTAAACTCCTACGAGCAGTACTTC	TRBJ2-7	TRBV5-1	TRBD2	many
CASSPLGQVGGYTF	TGTGCCAGCTCACCACTGGGACAGGTCGGTGGCTACACCTTC	TRBJ1-2	TRBV18	TRBD1	.
CASSLTTSGWNEQFF	TGTGCCAGCAGCTTAACGACTAGCGGTTGGAATGAGCAGTTCTTC	TRBJ2-1	TRBV7-3	TRBD2	.
CASSLGLVAGELFF	TGTGCCAGCAGCTTAGGGTTGGTCGCCGGGGAGCTGTTTTTT	TRBJ2-2	TRBV7-9	.	many
CSARDQGLEQFF	TGCAGTGCTAGAGACCAAGGGCTTGAGCAGTTCTTC	TRBJ2-1	TRBV20-1	.	many
CASSGGLAGGSSYEQYF	TGTGCCAGCAGTGGGGGACTAGCGGGGGGTAGCTCCTACGAGCAGTACTTC	TRBJ2-7	TRBV6-1	TRBD2	.
CSAYLRADTQYF	TGCAGTGCCTACCTTAGAGCCGATACGCAGTATTTT	TRBJ2-3	TRBV20-1	.	many
CASTKTNTQYF	TGTGCCAGCACCAAAACAAATACGCAGTATTTT	TRBJ2-3	TRBV7-2	.	many
CASSVEDWETQYF	TGTGCCAGCAGCGTAGAGGATTGGGAGACCCAGTACTTC	TRBJ2-5	TRBV9	.	.
CSAGEVGGPSPLHF	TGCAGTGCTGGAGAAGTCGGGGGTCCCTCACCCCTCCACTTT	TRBJ1-6	TRBV20-1	.	once
CASSWRDSMNTEAFF	TGTGCCAGCAGCTGGCGGGACTCCATGAACACTGAAGCTTTCTTT	TRBJ1-1	TRBV7-9	.	.
CASSSLGQVYGYTF	TGTGCCAGCAGCTCCCTTGGACAGGTTTATGGCTACACCTTC	TRBJ1-2	TRBV7-2	TRBD1	.
CASRFGRGIYYGYTF	TGTGCCAGCAGATTCGGCAGGGGAATATACTATGGCTACACCTTC	TRBJ1-2	TRBV6-2/TRBV6-3	.	once
CASSPTGTGSSYNSPLHF	TGTGCCAGCTCACCAACGGGGACAGGGAGCTCCTATAATTCACCCCTCCACTTT	TRBJ1-6	TRBV18	TRBD1	few
CASSLKAGVGNNEQFF	TGTGCCAGCAGCCTAAAAGCGGGGGTAGGCAACAATGAGCAGTTCTTC	TRBJ2-1	TRBV4-2	TRBD2	few
CASSLWAGYEQYF	TGTGCCAGCAGCCTCTGGGCAGGGTACGAGCAGTACTTC	TRBJ2-7	TRBV6-5	.	.
CASSPHNQPQHF	TGTGCCAGCAGTCCCCACAATCAGCCCCAGCATTTT	TRBJ1-5	TRBV27	.	many
CASSLATCGKLCF	TGTGCCAGCAGCTTAGCGACCTGTGGGAAACTGTGTTTT	TRBJ1-4	TRBV7-2	.	.
CASRRQGRYEQFF	TGTGCCAGCAGGAGACAGGGGAGGTATGAGCAGTTCTTC	TRBJ2-1	TRBV28	TRBD1	many
CASSLLAGRYNEQFF	TGTGCCAGCAGCCTCCTAGCGGGGAGGTACAATGAGCAGTTCTTC	TRBJ2-1	TRBV6-2/TRBV6-3	TRBD2	many
CSARDTGGSYEQYF	TGCAGTGCTAGGGACACGGGGGGCTCCTACGAGCAGTACTTC	TRBJ2-7	TRBV20-1	TRBD2	many
CASSFRQGATSGYTF	TGTGCCAGCAGCTTCCGCCAGGGGGCGACGTCTGGCTACACCTTC	TRBJ1-2	TRBV7-2	TRBD1	many
CSVGRTSVNNEQFF	TGCAGCGTTGGCCGGACTAGTGTCAACAATGAGCAGTTCTTC	TRBJ2-1	TRBV29-1	TRBD2	.
CAILSRDRAFETQYF	TGTGCCATCCTCTCCCGGGACAGGGCCTTTGAGACCCAGTACTTC	TRBJ2-5	TRBV28	TRBD1	many
CASSRPGTGTDTQYF	TGTGCCAGCAGCCGACCGGGGACAGGGACAGATACGCAGTATTTT	TRBJ2-3	TRBV11-2	TRBD1	few
CAISDPGTSGWNEQFF	TGTGCCATCAGTGATCCCGGGACTAGCGGGTGGAATGAGCAGTTCTTC	TRBJ2-1	TRBV10-3	TRBD2	.
CASRRDSLNYGYTF	TGTGCCAGCAGACGGGACAGCCTTAACTATGGCTACACCTTC	TRBJ1-2	TRBV6-5	TRBD1	many
CASSPSRLRGGTETQYF	TGTGCCAGCAGCCCCAGCCGCCTCCGGGGGGGGACCGAGACCCAGTACTTC	TRBJ2-5	TRBV6-5	TRBD2	many
CASSLAEGSYEQYF	TGTGCCAGCAGCTTAGCGGAAGGGTCCTACGAGCAGTACTTC	TRBJ2-7	TRBV11-2	.	many
CASSPIRVLNTEAFF	TGTGCCAGCAGCCCGATCAGGGTCCTGAACACTGAAGCTTTCTTT	TRBJ1-1	TRBV7-8	.	few
CASSLVAGRRNTEAFF	TGCGCCAGCAGCTTGGTAGCAGGGAGGCGGAACACTGAAGCTTTCTTT	TRBJ1-1	TRBV5-1	.	.
CASSLGQGISNQPQHF	TGTGCCAGCAGCCTGGGACAGGGGATTAGCAATCAGCCCCAGCATTTT	TRBJ1-5	TRBV7-2	TRBD1	many
CATSREGTSGQETQYF	TGTGCCACCAGCAGAGAAGGGACTAGCGGCCAAGAGACCCAGTACTTC	TRBJ2-5	TRBV15	TRBD2	many
CASSPSGASSTDTQYF	TGTGCCAGCAGCCCCTCGGGGGCCTCTAGCACAGATACGCAGTATTTT	TRBJ2-3	TRBV6-5	.	many
CASRSSGQGASPLHF	TGTGCCAGCAGATCATCGGGACAGGGTGCCTCACCCCTCCACTTT	TRBJ1-6	TRBV7-6	TRBD1	.
CASSLWGRGEKLFF	TGCGCCAGCAGCTTGTGGGGGCGTGGGGAAAAACTGTTTTTT	TRBJ1-4	TRBV5-1	.	.
CSARDHLTGIAAKDIQYF	TGCAGTGCTAGAGATCACCTGACGGGAATAGCAGCCAAAGACATTCAGTACTTC	TRBJ2-4	TRBV20-1	.	.
CASSGLVQGAGEQFF	TGTGCCAGCAGCGGGCTTGTTCAGGGGGCCGGTGAGCAGTTCTTC	TRBJ2-1	TRBV7-6	TRBD1	.
CASSHRLATDTQYF	TGTGCCAGCAGCCACCGACTAGCCACAGATACGCAGTATTTT	TRBJ2-3	TRBV12-3/TRBV12-4	TRBD2	many
CASTSSTGGSYNEQFF	TGTGCCAGCACGAGTAGTACGGGGGGGTCCTACAATGAGCAGTTCTTC	TRBJ2-1	TRBV7-2	TRBD2	many
CASSQDTRPGYGNWNGYTF	TGCGCCAGCAGCCAAGATACCCGGCCAGGGTACGGGAATTGGAATGGCTACACCTTC	TRBJ1-2	TRBV4-3	.	many
CASSVSTSGGHNEQFF	TGTGCCAGCAGCGTTAGTACTAGCGGGGGACACAATGAGCAGTTCTTC	TRBJ2-1	TRBV9	TRBD2	many
CSARTSGQQETQYF	TGCAGTGCTAGGACTAGCGGGCAGCAAGAGACCCAGTACTTC	TRBJ2-5	TRBV20-1	TRBD2	.
CSAGTSGEQFF	TGCAGCGCCGGGACTAGCGGGGAGCAGTTCTTC	TRBJ2-1	TRBV29-1	TRBD2	many
CSARPSTGGDYNEQYF	TGCAGTGCTAGGCCATCGACAGGGGGCGACTACAATGAGCAGTACTTC	TRBJ2-7	TRBV20-1	TRBD1	.
CSARPMANSPLHF	TGCAGTGCTAGACCGATGGCGAATTCACCCCTCCACTTT	TRBJ1-6	TRBV20-1	.	few